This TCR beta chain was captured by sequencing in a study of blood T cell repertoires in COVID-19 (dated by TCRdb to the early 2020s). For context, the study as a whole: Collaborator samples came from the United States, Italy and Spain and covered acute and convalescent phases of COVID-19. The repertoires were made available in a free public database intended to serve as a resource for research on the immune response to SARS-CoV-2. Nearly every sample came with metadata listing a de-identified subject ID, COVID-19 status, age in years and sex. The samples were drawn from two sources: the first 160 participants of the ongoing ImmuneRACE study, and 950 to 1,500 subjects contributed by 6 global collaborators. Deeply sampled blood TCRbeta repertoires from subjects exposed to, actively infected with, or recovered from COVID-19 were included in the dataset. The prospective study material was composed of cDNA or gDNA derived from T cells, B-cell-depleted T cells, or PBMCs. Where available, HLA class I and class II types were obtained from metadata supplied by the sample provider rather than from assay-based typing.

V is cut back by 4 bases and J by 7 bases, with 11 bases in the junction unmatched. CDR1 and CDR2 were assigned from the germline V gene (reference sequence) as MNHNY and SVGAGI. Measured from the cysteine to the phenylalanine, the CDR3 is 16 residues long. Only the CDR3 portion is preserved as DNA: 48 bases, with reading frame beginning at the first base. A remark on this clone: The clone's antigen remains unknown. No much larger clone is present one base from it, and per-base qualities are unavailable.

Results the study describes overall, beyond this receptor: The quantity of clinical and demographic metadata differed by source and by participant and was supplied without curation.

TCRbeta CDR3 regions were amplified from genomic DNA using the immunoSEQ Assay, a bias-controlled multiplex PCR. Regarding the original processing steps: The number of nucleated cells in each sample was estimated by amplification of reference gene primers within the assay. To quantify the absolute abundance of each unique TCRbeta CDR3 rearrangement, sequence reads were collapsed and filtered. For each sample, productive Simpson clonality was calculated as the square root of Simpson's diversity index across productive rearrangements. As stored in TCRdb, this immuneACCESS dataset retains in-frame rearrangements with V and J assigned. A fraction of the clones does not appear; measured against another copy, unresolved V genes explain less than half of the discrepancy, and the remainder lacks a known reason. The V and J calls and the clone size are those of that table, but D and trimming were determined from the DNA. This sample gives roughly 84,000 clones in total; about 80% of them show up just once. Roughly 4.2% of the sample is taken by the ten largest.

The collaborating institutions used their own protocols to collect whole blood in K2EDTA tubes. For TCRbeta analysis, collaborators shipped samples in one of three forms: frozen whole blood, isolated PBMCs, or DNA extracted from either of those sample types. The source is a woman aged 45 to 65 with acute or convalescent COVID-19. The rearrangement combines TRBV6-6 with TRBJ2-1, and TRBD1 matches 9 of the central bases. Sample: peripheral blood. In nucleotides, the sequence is TGTGCCAGCAGTTCACCTATACAGGGGGCGAAAAATGAGCAGTTCTTC. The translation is CASSSPIQGAKNEQFF.